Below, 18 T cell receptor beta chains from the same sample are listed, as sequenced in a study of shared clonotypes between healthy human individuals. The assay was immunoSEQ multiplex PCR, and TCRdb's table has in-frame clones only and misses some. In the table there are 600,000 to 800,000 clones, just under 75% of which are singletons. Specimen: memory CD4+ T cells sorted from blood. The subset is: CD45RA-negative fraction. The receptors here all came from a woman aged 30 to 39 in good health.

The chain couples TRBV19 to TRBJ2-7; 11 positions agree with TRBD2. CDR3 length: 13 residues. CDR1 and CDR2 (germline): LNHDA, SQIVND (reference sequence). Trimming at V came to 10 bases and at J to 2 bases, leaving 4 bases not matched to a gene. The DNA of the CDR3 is TGTGCCACCATAGCGGGAGGGACCTACGAGCAGTACTTC. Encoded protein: CATIAGGTYEQYF.

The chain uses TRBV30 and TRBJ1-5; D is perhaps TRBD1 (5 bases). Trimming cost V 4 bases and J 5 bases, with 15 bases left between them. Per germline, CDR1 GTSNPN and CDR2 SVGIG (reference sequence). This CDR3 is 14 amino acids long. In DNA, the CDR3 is TGTGCCTGGAACGCCGGGGCAGACGATCAGCCCCAGCATTTT. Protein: CAWNAGADDQPQHF.

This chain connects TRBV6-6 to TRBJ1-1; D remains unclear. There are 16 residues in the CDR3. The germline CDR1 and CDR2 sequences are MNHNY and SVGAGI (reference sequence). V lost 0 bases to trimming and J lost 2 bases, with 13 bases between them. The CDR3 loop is CASSYSPRKSNTEAFF. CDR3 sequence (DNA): TGTGCCAGCAGTTACTCTCCCAGAAAATCCAACACTGAAGCTTTCTTT.

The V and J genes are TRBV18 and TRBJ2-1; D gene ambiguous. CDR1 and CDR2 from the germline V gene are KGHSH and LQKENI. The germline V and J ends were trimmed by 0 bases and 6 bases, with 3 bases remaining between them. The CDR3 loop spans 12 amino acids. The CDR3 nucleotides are TGTGCCAGCTCACCACCGGGCAATGAGCAGTTCTTC. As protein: CASSPPGNEQFF.

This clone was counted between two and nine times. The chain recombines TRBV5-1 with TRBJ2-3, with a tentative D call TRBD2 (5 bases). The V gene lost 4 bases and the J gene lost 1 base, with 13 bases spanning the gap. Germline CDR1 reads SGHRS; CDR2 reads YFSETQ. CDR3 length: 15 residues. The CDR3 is CASSASSQGTDTQYF. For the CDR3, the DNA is TGCGCCAGCAGCGCATCTAGCCAAGGCACAGATACGCAGTATTTT.

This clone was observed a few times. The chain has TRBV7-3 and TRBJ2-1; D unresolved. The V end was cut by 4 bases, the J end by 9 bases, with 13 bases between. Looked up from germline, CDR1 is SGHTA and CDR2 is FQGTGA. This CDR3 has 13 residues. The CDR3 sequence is CASSSQNNVEQFF. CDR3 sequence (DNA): TGTGCCAGCAGCTCCCAGAATAACGTTGAGCAGTTCTTC. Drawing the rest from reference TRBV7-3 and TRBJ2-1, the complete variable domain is GAGVSQTPSNKVTEKGKYVELRCDPISGHTALYWYRQSLGQGPEFLIYFQGTGAADDSGLPNDRFFAVRPEGSVSTLKIQRTERGDSAVYLCASSSQNNVEQFFGPGTRLTVL.

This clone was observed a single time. CDR3 nucleotide sequence: TGTGCCAGCAGTTTAGGTTCCGGGAGGACTTTCTCCTACGAGCAGTACTTC. Its protein is CASSLGSGRTFSYEQYF. The chain combines TRBV28 with TRBJ2-7; 7 bases are a match to TRBD2. Germline assignment: CDR1 MDHEN and CDR2 SYDVKM. After removal of 2 bases from V and 0 bases from J, the junction contained 10 bases not matched to a gene. The CDR3 runs to 17 residues. Full variable domain (rest looked up from reference TRBV28 and TRBJ2-7): DVKVTQSSRYLVKRTGEKVFLECVQDMDHENMFWYRQDPGLGLRLIYFSYDVKMKEKGDIPEGYSVSREKKERFSLILESASTNQTSMYLCASSLGSGRTFSYEQYFGPGTRLTVT.

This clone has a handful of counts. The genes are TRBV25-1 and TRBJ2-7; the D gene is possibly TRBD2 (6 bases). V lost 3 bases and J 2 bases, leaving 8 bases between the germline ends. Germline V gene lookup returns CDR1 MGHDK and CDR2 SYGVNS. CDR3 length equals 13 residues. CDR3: CASSEPSAYEQYF. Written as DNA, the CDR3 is TGTGCCAGCAGTGAGCCTAGCGCCTACGAGCAGTACTTC.

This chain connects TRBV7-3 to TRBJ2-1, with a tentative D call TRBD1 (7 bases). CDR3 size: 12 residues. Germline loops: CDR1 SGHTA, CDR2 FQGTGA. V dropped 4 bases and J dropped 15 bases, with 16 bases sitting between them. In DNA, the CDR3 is TGTGCCAGCAGCTCGTCAGGGGGGAGACGGTTCTTC. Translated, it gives CASSSSGGRRFF.

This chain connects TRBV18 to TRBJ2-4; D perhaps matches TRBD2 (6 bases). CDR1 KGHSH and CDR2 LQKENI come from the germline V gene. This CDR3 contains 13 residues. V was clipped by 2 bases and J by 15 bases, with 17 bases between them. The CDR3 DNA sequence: TGTGCCAGCTCACCAAGGGACTTTGTAGAGCTGTACTTC. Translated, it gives CASSPRDFVELYF.

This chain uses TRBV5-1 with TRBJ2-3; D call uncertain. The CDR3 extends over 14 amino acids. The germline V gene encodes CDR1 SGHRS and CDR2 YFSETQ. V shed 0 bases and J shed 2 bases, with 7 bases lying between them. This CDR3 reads CASSLGTPTDTQYF. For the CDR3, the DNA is TGCGCCAGCAGCTTGGGCACACCCACAGATACGCAGTATTTT.

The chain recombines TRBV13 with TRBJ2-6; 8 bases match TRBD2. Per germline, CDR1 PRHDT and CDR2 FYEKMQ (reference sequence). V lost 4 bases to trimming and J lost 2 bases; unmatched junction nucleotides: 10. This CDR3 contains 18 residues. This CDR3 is CASSSLGTRETGANVLTF. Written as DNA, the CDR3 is TGTGCCAGCAGCTCGTTGGGGACTAGGGAAACTGGGGCCAACGTCCTGACTTTC.

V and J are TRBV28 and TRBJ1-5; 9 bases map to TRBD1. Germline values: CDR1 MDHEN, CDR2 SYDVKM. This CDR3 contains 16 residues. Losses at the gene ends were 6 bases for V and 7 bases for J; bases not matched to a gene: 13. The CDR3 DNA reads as TGTGCCAGCAGACCAAGACGGACAGGGGATAACCAGCCCCAGCATTTT. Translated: CASRPRRTGDNQPQHF. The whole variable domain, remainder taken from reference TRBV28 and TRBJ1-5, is DVKVTQSSRYLVKRTGEKVFLECVQDMDHENMFWYRQDPGLGLRLIYFSYDVKMKEKGDIPEGYSVSREKKERFSLILESASTNQTSMYLCASRPRRTGDNQPQHFGDGTRLSIL.

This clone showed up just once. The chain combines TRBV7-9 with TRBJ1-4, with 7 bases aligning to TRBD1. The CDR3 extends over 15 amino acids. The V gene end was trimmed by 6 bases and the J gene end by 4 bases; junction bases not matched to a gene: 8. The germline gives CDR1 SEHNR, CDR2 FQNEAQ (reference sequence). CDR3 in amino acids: CASSREQGRNEKLFF. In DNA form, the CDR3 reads TGTGCCAGCAGTCGTGAACAGGGGCGTAATGAAAAACTGTTTTTT.

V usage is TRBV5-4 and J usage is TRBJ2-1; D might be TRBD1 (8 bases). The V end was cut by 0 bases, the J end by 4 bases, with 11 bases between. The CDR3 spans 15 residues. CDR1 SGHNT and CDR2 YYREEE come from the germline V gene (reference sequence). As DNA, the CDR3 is TGTGCCAGCAGCTTGGCACAGGGGGGGTACAATGAGCAGTTCTTC. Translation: CASSLAQGGYNEQFF.

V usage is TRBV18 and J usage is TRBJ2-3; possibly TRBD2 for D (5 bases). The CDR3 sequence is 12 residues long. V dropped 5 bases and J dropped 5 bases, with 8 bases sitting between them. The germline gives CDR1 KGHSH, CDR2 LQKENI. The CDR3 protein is CASSTLGDTQYF. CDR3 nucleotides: TGTGCCAGCTCAACACTAGGAGATACGCAGTATTTT.

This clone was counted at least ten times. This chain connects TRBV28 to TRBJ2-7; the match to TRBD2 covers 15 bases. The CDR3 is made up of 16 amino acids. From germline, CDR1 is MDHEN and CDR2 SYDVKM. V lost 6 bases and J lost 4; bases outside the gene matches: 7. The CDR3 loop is CASSPGTSGRLYEQYF. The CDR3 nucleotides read TGTGCCAGCAGCCCAGGGACTAGCGGGAGGTTATACGAGCAGTACTTC. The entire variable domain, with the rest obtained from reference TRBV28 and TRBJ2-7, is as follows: DVKVTQSSRYLVKRTGEKVFLECVQDMDHENMFWYRQDPGLGLRLIYFSYDVKMKEKGDIPEGYSVSREKKERFSLILESASTNQTSMYLCASSPGTSGRLYEQYFGPGTRLTVT.

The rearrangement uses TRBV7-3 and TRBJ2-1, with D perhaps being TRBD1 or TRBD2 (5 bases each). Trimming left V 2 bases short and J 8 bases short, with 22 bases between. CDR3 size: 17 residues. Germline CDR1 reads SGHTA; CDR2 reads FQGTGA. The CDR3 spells CASSLWDPGRRGDEQFF. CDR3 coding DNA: TGTGCCAGCAGCTTATGGGACCCGGGCCGCCGGGGTGATGAGCAGTTCTTC.